This TCR beta chain emerged from a study of identical twins. Among all donors, each was a healthy Caucasian. This clonotype turned up a few times. Its target is not known. General study points: Part of the zero-insertion signal could reflect confounding by invariant MAIT and iNKT cells. Out-of-frame TCR alpha sharing observed in monozygotic twins exceeded model estimates.

TCRdb analysed the 5' RACE reads with MiXCR anew, one entry per CDR3 protein. The data hold hundreds of thousands of distinct CDR3 sequences, with roughly 8.6% observed a single time. The CDR3 consists of 13 residues. V lost 6 bases to trimming and J lost 2 bases, with 7 bases between them. The V gene's germline CDR1 is MNHEY and CDR2 SMNVEV (reference sequence). This same sample was also part of a study on yellow fever vaccine responses in identical twins. Per that study: Twins reportedly appeared to share part of their vaccine T cell response while keeping part individual.

The sequencing input was memory (CD45RO+) T cells sorted from blood. The source is a woman younger than 35 in good health. V usage is TRBV27 and J usage is TRBJ2-2; D gene unclear. The CDR3 loop is CASSNLNTGELFF. The CDR3 DNA follows: TGTGCCAGCAGCAACTTAAACACCGGGGAGCTGTTTTTT.